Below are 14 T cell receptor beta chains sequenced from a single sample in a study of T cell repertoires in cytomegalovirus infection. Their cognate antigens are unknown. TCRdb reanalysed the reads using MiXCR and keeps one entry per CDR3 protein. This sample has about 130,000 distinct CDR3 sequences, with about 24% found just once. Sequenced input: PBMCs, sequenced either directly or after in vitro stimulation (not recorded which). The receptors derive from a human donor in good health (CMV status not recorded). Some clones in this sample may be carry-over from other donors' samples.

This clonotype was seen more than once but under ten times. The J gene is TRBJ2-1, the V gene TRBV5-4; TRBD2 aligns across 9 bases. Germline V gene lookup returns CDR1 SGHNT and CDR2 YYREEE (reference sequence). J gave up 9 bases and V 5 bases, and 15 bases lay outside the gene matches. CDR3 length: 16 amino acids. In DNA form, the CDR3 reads TGTGCCAGCAGTCAAGGACGAGCGGGAGGAGCGAGTGAGCAGTTCTTC. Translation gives CASSQGRAGGASEQFF.

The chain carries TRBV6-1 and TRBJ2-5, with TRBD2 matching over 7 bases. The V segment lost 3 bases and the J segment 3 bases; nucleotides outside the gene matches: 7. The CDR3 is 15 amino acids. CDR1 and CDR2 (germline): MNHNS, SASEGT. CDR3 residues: CASSEGGTTEETQYF. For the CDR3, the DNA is TGTGCCAGCAGTGAGGGAGGGACTACCGAAGAGACCCAGTACTTC.

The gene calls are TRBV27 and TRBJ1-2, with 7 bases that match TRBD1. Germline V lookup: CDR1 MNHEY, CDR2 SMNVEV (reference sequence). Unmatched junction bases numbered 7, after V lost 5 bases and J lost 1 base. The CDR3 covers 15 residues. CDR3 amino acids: CASSEKTGNNYGYTF. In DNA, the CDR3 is TGTGCCAGCAGTGAAAAGACAGGGAATAACTATGGCTACACCTTC.

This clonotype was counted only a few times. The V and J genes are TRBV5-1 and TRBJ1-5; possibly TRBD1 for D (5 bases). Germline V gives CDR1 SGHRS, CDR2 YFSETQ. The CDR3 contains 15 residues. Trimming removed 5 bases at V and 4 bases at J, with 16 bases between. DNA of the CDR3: TGCGCCAGCAGGGCCGAGGGGCGGGGGAATCAGCCCCAGCATTTT. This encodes CASRAEGRGNQPQHF. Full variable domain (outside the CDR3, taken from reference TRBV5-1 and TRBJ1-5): KAGVTQTPRYLIKTRGQQVTLSCSPISGHRSVSWYQQTPGQGLQFLFEYFSETQRNKGNFPGRFSGRQFSNSRSEMNVSTLELGDSALYLCASRAEGRGNQPQHFGDGTRLSIL.

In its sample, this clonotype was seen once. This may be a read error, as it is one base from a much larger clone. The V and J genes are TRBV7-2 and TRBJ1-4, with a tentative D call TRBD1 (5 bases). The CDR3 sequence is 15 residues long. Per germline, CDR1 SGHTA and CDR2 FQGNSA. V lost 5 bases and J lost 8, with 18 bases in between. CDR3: CASSQGSLGSEKLFF. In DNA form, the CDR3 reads TGTGCCAGCAGCCAGGGCTCTTTAGGGAGCGAAAAACTGTTTTTT.

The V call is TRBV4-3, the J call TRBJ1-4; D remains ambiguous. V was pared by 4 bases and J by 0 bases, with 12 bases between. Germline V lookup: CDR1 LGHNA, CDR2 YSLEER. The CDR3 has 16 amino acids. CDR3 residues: CASSRTAAATNEKLFF. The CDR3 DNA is TGCGCCAGCAGCCGCACGGCGGCAGCAACTAATGAAAAACTGTTTTTT.

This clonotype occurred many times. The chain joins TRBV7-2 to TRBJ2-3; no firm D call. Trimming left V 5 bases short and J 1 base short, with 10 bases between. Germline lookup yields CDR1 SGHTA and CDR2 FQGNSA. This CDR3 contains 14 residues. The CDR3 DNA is TGTGCCAGCAGCCTCTCCCTGGGCACAGATACGCAGTATTTT. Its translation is CASSLSLGTDTQYF.

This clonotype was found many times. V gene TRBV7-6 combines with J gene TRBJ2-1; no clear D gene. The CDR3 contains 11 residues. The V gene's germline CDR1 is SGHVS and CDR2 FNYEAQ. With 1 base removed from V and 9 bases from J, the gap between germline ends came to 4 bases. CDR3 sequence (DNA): TGTGCCAGCAGCTTAGGCCGTGAGCAGTTCTTC. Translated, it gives CASSLGREQFF.

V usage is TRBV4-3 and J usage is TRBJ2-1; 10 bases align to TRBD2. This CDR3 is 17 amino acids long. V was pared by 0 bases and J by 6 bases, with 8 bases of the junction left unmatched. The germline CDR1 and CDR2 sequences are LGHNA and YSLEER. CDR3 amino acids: CASSQELAGPIGNEQFF. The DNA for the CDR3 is TGCGCCAGCAGCCAAGAACTAGCGGGGCCCATCGGCAATGAGCAGTTCTTC.

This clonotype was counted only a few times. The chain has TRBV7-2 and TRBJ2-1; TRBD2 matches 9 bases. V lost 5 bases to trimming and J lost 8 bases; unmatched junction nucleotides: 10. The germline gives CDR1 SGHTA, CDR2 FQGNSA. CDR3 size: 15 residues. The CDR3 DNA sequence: TGTGCCAGCAGCGGGGGACTAGCTGTGAGGCATGAGCAGTTCTTC. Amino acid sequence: CASSGGLAVRHEQFF.

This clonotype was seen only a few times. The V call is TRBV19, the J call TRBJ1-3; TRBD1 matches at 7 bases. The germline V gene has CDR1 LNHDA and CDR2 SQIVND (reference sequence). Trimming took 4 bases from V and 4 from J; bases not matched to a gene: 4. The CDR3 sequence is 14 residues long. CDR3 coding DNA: TGTGCCAGTAGTACCGACAGGGAAGGAAACACCATATATTTT. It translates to CASSTDREGNTIYF.

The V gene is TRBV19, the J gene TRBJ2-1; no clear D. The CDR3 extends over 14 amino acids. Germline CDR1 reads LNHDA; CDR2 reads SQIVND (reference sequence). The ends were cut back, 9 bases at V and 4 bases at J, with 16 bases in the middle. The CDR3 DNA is TGTGCCAGCTTAGATCACGGTTCTTACAATGAGCAGTTCTTC. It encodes CASLDHGSYNEQFF.

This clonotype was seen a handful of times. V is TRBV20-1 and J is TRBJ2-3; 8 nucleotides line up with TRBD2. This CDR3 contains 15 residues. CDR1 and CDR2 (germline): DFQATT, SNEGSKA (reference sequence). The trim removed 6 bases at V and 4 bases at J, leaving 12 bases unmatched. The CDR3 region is CSAHPQREFADTQYF. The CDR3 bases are TGCAGTGCGCACCCACAGCGGGAGTTTGCAGATACGCAGTATTTT.

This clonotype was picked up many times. In nucleotides, the CDR3 is TGTGCCAGCAGTCCCAGTTGGGGAGGCTACACCTTC. Its protein product is CASSPSWGGYTF. The V gene is TRBV7-2, the J gene TRBJ1-2; D remains unclear. The V and J ends lost 6 bases and 8 bases respectively, with 13 bases between them. The CDR3 covers 12 residues. Germline V gene lookup returns CDR1 SGHTA and CDR2 FQGNSA.